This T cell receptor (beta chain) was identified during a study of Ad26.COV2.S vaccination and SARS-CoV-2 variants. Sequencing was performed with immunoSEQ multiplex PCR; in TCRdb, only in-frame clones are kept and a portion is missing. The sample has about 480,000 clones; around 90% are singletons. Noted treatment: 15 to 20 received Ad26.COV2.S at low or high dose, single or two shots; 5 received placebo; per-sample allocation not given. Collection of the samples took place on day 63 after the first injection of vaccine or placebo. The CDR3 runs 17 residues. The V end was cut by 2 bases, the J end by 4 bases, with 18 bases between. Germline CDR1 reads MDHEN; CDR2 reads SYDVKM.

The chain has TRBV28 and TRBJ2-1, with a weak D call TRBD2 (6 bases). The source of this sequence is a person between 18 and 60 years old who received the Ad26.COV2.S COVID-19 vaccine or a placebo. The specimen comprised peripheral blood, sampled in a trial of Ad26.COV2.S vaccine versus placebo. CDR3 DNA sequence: TGTGCCAGCAGTTTAAATAGGATGAGCGGGTCATACAATGAGCAGTTCTTC. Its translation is CASSLNRMSGSYNEQFF.